The next 24 T cell receptor beta chains were all read from a single sample in a study of T-cell reconstitution after alpha-beta-depleted transplantation in children. Researchers prepared the TCRbeta library using unique molecular identifiers, the study reports. Via MiXCR, TCRdb re-called the PCR reads, giving one row per CDR3 protein. The data show about 270,000 distinct CDR3 sequences, around 9.6% seen once. The sample here was PBMCs from the stem cell graft donor, taken from the stem cell graft. These receptors were obtained from a human donor who donated a stem cell graft to a child with SCID.

This clonotype occurred many times. V gene TRBV12-3 or TRBV12-4 combines with J gene TRBJ1-1; D remains ambiguous. V was cut by 4 bases and J by 4 bases, with 13 bases left in between. The length of the CDR3 is 14 residues. CDR3 residues: CASSSPQPITEAFF. Written as DNA, the CDR3 is TGTGCCAGCAGTTCGCCCCAGCCGATCACTGAAGCTTTCTTT.

This clonotype was observed a few times. V usage is TRBV20-1 and J usage is TRBJ1-1, with TRBD1 as a possible D gene (6 bases). Germline values: CDR1 DFQATT, CDR2 SNEGSKA (reference sequence). The CDR3 contains 13 residues. V lost 1 base, J lost 1 base, and 7 bases lay in between. The CDR3 nucleotides are TGCAGTGCTAGAGGAGGGGGGAACACTGAAGCTTTCTTT. Amino acid sequence: CSARGGGNTEAFF.

The rearrangement uses TRBV5-1 and TRBJ2-3; possible D gene TRBD1, 6 bases. Between the trimmed V and J ends, which lost 4 bases and 3 bases, there was a span of 15 bases. This CDR3 contains 15 residues. Germline assignment: CDR1 SGHRS and CDR2 YFSETQ. The CDR3 spells CASSETGYLTDTQYF. The CDR3 coding sequence is TGCGCCAGCAGCGAAACAGGGTACCTGACAGATACGCAGTATTTT.

This chain connects TRBV7-9 to TRBJ2-5; D unresolved. Per the germline V gene, CDR1 is SEHNR and CDR2 is FQNEAQ (reference sequence). V gave up 4 bases and J gave up 2 bases, with 11 bases separating them. This CDR3 has 14 amino acids. The CDR3 region is CASSSATEQETQYF. CDR3 DNA sequence: TGTGCCAGCAGCTCAGCAACAGAACAAGAGACCCAGTACTTC.

A few counts support this clonotype. The genes are TRBV5-1 and TRBJ2-2; a possible D gene is TRBD2 (5 bases). The V end lost 0 bases, the J end lost 0 bases, and 9 bases lay between the germline ends. Germline V CDR1 and CDR2: SGHRS, YFSETQ. This CDR3 is 16 amino acids long. The CDR3 reads CASSLVVGANTGELFF. The CDR3 DNA reads as TGCGCCAGCAGCTTGGTGGTCGGGGCGAACACCGGGGAGCTGTTTTTT.

The V gene is TRBV29-1, the J gene TRBJ2-7; D is perhaps TRBD2 (7 bases). In germline, CDR1 is SQVTM, CDR2 ANQGSEA. V was cut by 4 bases and J by 6 bases, with 19 bases left in between. The CDR3 is 14 residues long. In nucleotides, the CDR3 is TGCAGCGTTGTGGATCGGGGGGCATCTCCCGAGCAGTACTTC. Encoded protein: CSVVDRGASPEQYF.

This clonotype has ten or more counts. The chain has TRBV5-1 and TRBJ1-2, with 7 positions matching TRBD1. The CDR3 has 19 residues. Germline CDR1 and CDR2: SGHRS and YFSETQ. V gave up 3 bases and J gave up 7 bases; unmatched junction bases: 24. CDR3 nucleotides: TGCGCCAGCAGCTCTCTATTAGGCGGTACAGGGGTGATTTCTAGTGGCTACACCTTC. Its protein is CASSSLLGGTGVISSGYTF. The full variable domain, in which reference TRBV5-1 and TRBJ1-2 provide the parts outside the CDR3, is KAGVTQTPRYLIKTRGQQVTLSCSPISGHRSVSWYQQTPGQGLQFLFEYFSETQRNKGNFPGRFSGRQFSNSRSEMNVSTLELGDSALYLCASSSLLGGTGVISSGYTFGSGTRLTVV.

This clonotype occurred a few times. The chain combines TRBV12-3 or TRBV12-4 with TRBJ2-2; 9 bases align to TRBD1. V dropped 7 bases and J dropped 2; count of bases not matched to a gene: 8. The CDR3 is 16 residues long. The CDR3 DNA reads TGTGCCAGCACGGACTGGACAGGGGTCAACACCGGGGAGCTGTTTTTT. This encodes CASTDWTGVNTGELFF.

J is TRBJ2-1 and V is TRBV7-9, with D perhaps TRBD1 (7 bases). The CDR3 runs 14 residues. Trimming cost V 3 bases and J 7 bases, with 13 bases left between them. From germline, CDR1 is SEHNR and CDR2 FQNEAQ (reference sequence). The CDR3 nucleotides read TGTGCCAGCAGCTTCCTACAGGGGAGGAATGAGCAGTTCTTC. Translating it yields CASSFLQGRNEQFF.

The J gene is TRBJ2-3, the V gene TRBV18; weak D call: TRBD1 (5 bases). The germline V gene has CDR1 KGHSH and CDR2 LQKENI. This CDR3 region has 17 residues. The V end was cut by 3 bases, the J end by 1 base, with 17 bases between. The CDR3 protein is CASSPLVGQSRTDTQYF. The CDR3 bases are TGTGCCAGCTCACCCCTCGTGGGGCAGTCCCGCACAGATACGCAGTATTTT.

This clonotype has just a few counts. The chain couples TRBV5-8 to TRBJ2-2; possible D gene TRBD2, 6 bases. The V and J ends lost 5 bases and 4 bases respectively, with 15 bases between them. The CDR3 sequence is 15 residues long. CDR1 is SGHTS, CDR2 YDEGEE, per germline. The CDR3 sequence is CASSLLATITGELFF. The DNA for the CDR3 is TGTGCCAGCAGTTTACTAGCCACGATCACCGGGGAGCTGTTTTTT.

The chain has TRBV12-3 or TRBV12-4 and TRBJ1-1; D is possibly TRBD1 (5 bases). This CDR3 has 14 amino acids. V was trimmed by 5 bases and J by 3 bases, leaving 13 bases between them. Here the CDR3 DNA reads TGTGCCAGCAGTCTACAGGTTTTTGACACTGAAGCTTTCTTT. It yields the protein CASSLQVFDTEAFF.

This chain joins TRBV7-6 and TRBJ2-7; D gene unclear. V was shortened by 1 base and J by 6 bases, with 10 bases between the two germline ends. CDR3 size: 13 residues. Germline assignment: CDR1 SGHVS and CDR2 FNYEAQ. The CDR3 DNA reads TGTGCCAGCAGCTTAGGGCTTGGGCTCGAGCAGTACTTC. This encodes CASSLGLGLEQYF.

This clonotype has more than one count but fewer than ten. The CDR3 reads CASSRQGALSNEKLFF. CDR3 sequence (DNA): TGTGCCAGCAGTAGACAGGGGGCCCTGTCTAATGAAAAACTGTTTTTT. The chain recombines TRBV12-3 or TRBV12-4 with TRBJ1-4; 10 bases are shared with TRBD1. Losses at the gene ends were 5 bases for V and 3 bases for J; bases not matched to a gene: 6. The CDR3 is made up of 16 amino acids.

This clonotype was observed a handful of times. The rearrangement links TRBV4-1 to TRBJ2-5; 14 bases are a match to TRBD2. CDR3 size: 19 residues. Germline CDR1 MGHRA, CDR2 YSYEKL. J was trimmed by 2 bases and V by 1 base; bases with no gene match: 9. CDR3: CASSQGRLAGGRIQETQYF. Written as DNA, the CDR3 is TGCGCCAGCAGCCAAGGTCGACTAGCGGGGGGGCGAATTCAAGAGACCCAGTACTTC.

This chain joins TRBV12-3 or TRBV12-4 and TRBJ2-5, with 7 nucleotides matching TRBD1. The CDR3 totals 15 residues. V was pared by 6 bases and J by 1 base, with 8 bases of the junction left unmatched. CDR3 nucleotides: TGTGCCAGCAGGGATCGGGACAGTATCCAAGAGACCCAGTACTTC. Amino acids: CASRDRDSIQETQYF.

The V and J genes are TRBV5-1 and TRBJ2-3, with D possibly matching TRBD2 (6 bases). Germline V CDR1 and CDR2: SGHRS, YFSETQ. The CDR3 covers 13 residues. Trimming took off 6 bases at V and 5 bases at J, with 13 bases between the two ends. This CDR3 reads CASKSEGRDTQYF. The CDR3 bases are TGCGCCAGCAAGTCGGAGGGGAGAGATACGCAGTATTTT.

Ten or more counts support this clonotype. The chain combines TRBV12-3 or TRBV12-4 with TRBJ1-2, with D unresolved. Deletions cut 1 base from V and 4 bases from J, with 7 bases between. CDR3 length: 13 amino acids. The CDR3 reads CASSLDTSYGYTF. For the CDR3, the DNA is TGTGCCAGCAGTTTAGACACTAGCTATGGCTACACCTTC.

The table lists this clonotype with many counts. The V call is TRBV3-1, the J call TRBJ1-2; D remains unclear. CDR1 and CDR2 from the germline V gene are LGHDT and YNNKEL (reference sequence). The CDR3 is 13 amino acids. The ends were cut back, 1 base at V and 4 bases at J, with 7 bases in the middle. The CDR3 sequence: CASSQADGYGYTF. CDR3 sequence (DNA): TGTGCCAGCAGCCAAGCGGACGGCTATGGCTACACCTTC.

CDR3 amino acids: CASSFNRYEQFF. CDR3 bases: TGCGCCAGCAGCTTTAACCGATATGAGCAGTTCTTC. The chain recombines TRBV5-1 with TRBJ2-1; D remains ambiguous. V dropped 2 bases and J dropped 8 bases, with 8 bases sitting between them. Germline V gene sequence: CDR1 SGHRS, CDR2 YFSETQ. The CDR3 consists of 12 residues.

The J gene is TRBJ2-7, the V gene TRBV5-1, with 7 bases matching TRBD1. The germline V gene has CDR1 SGHRS and CDR2 YFSETQ. The CDR3 has 14 residues. Losses at the gene ends were 1 base for V and 3 bases for J; bases not matched to a gene: 4. The CDR3 region is CASSLYTGDYEQYF. CDR3 nucleotides: TGCGCCAGCAGCTTGTATACAGGGGACTACGAGCAGTACTTC.

The genes are TRBV12-3 or TRBV12-4 and TRBJ2-7; D not certain. There are 15 residues in the CDR3. V was clipped by 6 bases and J by 6 bases, with 21 bases between them. The CDR3 spells CASSPGPQKGLEQYF. The CDR3 nucleotides read TGTGCCAGCAGCCCTGGACCCCAAAAGGGTCTCGAGCAGTACTTC.

J is TRBJ2-1 and V is TRBV12-3 or TRBV12-4; D might be TRBD2 (6 bases). Deletions cut 3 bases from V and 3 bases from J, with 9 bases between. The CDR3 runs 14 residues. CDR3 DNA sequence: TGTGCCAGCAGTTTTGCGGGGAGCTACAATGAGCAGTTCTTC. This sequence encodes CASSFAGSYNEQFF.

This CDR3 reads CATSRQKFSGGFDTQYF. CDR3 coding DNA: TGTGCCACCAGCAGACAAAAATTCAGCGGGGGGTTTGATACGCAGTATTTT. This chain links TRBV15 with TRBJ2-3; 9 bases are shared with TRBD2. V trimming: 2 bases; J trimming: 6 bases; junction bases outside the gene matches: 12. Germline assignment: CDR1 LNHNV and CDR2 YYDKDF (reference sequence). CDR3 length equals 17 residues. Looking up the rest from reference TRBV15 and TRBJ2-3 gives the full variable domain: DAMVIQNPRYQVTQFGKPVTLSCSQTLNHNVMYWYQQKSSQAPKLLFHYYDKDFNNEADTPDNFQSRRPNTSFCFLDIRSPGLGDTAMYLCATSRQKFSGGFDTQYFGPGTRLTVL.